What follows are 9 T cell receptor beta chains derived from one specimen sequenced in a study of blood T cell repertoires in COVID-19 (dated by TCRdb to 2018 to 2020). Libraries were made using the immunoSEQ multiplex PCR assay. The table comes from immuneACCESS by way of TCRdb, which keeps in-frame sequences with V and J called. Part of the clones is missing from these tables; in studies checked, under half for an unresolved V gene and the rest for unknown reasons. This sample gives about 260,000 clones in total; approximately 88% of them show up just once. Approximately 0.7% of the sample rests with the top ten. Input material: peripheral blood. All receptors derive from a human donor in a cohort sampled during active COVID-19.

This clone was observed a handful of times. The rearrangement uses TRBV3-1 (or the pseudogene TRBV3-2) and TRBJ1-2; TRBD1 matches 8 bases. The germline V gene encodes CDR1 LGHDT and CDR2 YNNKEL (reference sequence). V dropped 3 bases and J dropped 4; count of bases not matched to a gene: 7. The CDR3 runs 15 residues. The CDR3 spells CASSQAGQGSYGYTF. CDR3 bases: TGTGCCAGCAGCCAGGCCGGACAGGGAAGCTATGGCTACACCTTC.

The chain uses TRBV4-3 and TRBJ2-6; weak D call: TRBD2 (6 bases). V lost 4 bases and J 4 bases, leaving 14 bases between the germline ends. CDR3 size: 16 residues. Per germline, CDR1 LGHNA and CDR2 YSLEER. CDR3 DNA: TGCGCCAGCAGCCGTCTGGGGGGAGACGGGGCCAACGTCCTGACTTTC. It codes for CASSRLGGDGANVLTF.

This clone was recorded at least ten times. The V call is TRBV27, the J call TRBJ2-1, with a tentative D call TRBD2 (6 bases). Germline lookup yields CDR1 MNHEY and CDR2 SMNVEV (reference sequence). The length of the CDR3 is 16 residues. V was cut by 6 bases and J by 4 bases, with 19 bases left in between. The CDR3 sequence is CASSPPSGTEYNEQFF. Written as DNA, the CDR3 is TGTGCCAGCAGCCCTCCCTCCGGGACTGAATACAATGAGCAGTTCTTC.

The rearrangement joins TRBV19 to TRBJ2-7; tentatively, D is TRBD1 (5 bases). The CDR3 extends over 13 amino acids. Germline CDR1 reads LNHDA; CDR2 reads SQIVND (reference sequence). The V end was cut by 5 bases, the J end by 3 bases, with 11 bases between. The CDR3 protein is CASSLGPGYEQYF. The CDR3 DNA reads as TGTGCCAGTAGTCTGGGGCCGGGCTACGAGCAGTACTTC. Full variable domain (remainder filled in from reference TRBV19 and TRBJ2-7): DGGITQSPKYLFRKEGQNVTLSCEQNLNHDAMYWYRQDPGQGLRLIYYSQIVNDFQKGDIAEGYSVSREKKESFPLTVTSAQKNPTAFYLCASSLGPGYEQYFGPGTRLTVT.

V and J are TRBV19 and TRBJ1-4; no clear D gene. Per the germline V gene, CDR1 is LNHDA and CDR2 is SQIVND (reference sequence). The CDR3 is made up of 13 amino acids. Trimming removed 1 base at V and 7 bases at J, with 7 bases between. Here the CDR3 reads CASSIGAGEKLFF. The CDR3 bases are TGTGCCAGTAGTATAGGGGCGGGTGAAAAACTGTTTTTT.

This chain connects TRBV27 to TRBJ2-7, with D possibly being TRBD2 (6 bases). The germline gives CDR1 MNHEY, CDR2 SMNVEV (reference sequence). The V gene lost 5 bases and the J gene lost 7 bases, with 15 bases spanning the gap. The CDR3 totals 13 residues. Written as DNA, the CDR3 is TGTGCCAGCAGTCGGAGCCGGGGGTGGGAGCAGTACTTC. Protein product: CASSRSRGWEQYF.

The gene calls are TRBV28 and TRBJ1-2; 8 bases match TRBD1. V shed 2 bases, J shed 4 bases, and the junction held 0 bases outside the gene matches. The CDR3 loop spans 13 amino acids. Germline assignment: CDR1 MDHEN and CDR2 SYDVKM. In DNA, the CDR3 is TGTGCCAGCAGTTTAACAGGGGGCTATGGCTACACCTTC. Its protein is CASSLTGGYGYTF.

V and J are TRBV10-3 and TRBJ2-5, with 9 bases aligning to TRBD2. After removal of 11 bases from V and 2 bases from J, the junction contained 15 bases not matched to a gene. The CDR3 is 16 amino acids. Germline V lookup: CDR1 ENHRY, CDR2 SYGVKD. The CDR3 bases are TGTGCCCCCCAAGCGAAAAAGCGGGGGGCACAAGAGACCCAGTACTTC. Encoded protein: CAPQAKKRGAQETQYF.

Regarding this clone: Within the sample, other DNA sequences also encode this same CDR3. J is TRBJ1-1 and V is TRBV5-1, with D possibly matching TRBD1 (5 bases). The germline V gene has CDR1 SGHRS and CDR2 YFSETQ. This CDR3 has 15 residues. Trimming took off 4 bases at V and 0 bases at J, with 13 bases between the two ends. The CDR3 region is CASSLVGGMNTEAFF. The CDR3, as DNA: TGCGCCAGCAGCCTGGTGGGGGGGATGAACACTGAAGCTTTCTTT.